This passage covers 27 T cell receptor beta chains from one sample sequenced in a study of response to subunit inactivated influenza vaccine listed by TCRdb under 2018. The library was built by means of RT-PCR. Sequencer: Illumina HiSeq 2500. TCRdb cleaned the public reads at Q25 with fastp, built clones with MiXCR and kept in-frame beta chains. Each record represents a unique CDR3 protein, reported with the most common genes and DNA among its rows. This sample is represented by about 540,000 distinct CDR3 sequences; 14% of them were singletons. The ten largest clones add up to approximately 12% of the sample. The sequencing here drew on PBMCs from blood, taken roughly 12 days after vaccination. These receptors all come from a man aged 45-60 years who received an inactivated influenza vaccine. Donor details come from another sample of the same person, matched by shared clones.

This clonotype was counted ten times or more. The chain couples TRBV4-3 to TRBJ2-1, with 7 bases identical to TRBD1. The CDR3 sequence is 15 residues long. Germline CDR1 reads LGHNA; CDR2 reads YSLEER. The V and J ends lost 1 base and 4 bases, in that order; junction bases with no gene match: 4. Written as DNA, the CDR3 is TGCGCCAGCAGCCAAGGGGACAGAGAATACAATGAGCAGTTCTTC. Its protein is CASSQGDREYNEQFF.

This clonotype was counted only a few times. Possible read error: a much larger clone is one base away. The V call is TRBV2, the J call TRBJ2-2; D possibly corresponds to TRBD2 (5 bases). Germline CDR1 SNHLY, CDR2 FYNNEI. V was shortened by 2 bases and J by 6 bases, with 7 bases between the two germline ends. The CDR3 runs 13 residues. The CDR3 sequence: CASSEWGAGELFF. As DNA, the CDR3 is TGTGCCAGCAGTGAATGGGGAGCCGGGGAGCTGTTTTTT. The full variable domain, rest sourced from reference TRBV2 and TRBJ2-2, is EPEVTQTPSHQVTQMGQEVILRCVPISNHLYFYWYRQILGQKVEFLVSFYNNEISEKSEIFDDQFSVERPDGSNFTLKIRSTKLEDSAMYFCASSEWGAGELFFGEGSRLTVL.

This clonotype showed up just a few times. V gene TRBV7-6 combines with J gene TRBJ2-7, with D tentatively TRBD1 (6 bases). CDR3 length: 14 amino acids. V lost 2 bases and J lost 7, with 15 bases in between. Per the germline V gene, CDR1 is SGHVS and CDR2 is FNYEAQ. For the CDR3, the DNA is TGTGCCAGCAGCTTAATGGCAGGGGTGAGGGAGCAGTACTTC. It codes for CASSLMAGVREQYF. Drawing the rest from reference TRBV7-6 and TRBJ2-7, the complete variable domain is GAGVSQSPRYKVTKRGQDVALRCDPISGHVSLYWYRQALGQGPEFLTYFNYEAQQDKSGLPNDRFSAERPEGSISTLTIQRTEQRDSAMYRCASSLMAGVREQYFGPGTRLTVT.

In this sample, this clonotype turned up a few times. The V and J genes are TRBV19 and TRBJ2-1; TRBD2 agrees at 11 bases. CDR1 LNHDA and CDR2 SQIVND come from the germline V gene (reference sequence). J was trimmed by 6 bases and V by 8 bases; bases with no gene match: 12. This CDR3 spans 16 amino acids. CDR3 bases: TGTGCCAGTGGGACTAGCGGAACCCTTAGGGGCAATGAGCAGTTCTTC. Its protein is CASGTSGTLRGNEQFF.

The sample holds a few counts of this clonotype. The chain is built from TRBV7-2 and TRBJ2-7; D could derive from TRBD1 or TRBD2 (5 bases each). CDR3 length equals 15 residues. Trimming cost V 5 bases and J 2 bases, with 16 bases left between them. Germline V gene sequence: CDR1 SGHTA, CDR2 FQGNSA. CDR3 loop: CASSPRQGRAYEQYF. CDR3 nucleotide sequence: TGTGCCAGCAGCCCCCGGCAGGGACGGGCCTACGAGCAGTACTTC.

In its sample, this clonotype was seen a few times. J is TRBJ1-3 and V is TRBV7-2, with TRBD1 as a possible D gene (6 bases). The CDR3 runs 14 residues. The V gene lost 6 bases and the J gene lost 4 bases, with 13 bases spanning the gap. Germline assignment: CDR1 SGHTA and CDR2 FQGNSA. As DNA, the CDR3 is TGTGCCAGCAGACCCAGGGGAGGCGGAAACACCATATATTTT. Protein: CASRPRGGGNTIYF.

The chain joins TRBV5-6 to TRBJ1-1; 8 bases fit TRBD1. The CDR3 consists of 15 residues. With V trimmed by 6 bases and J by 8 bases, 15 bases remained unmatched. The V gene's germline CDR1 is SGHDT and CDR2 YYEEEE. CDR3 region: CASNPGGRITAEAFF. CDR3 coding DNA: TGTGCCAGCAACCCAGGGGGCCGGATAACAGCGGAAGCTTTCTTT.

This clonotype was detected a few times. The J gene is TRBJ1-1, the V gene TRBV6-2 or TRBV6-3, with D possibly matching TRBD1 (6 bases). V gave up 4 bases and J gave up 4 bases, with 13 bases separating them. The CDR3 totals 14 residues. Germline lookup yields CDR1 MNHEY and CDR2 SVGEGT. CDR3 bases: TGTGCCAGCAGTTTTGGGGGCAGCACCACTGAAGCTTTCTTT. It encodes CASSFGGSTTEAFF.

The CDR3 loop is CAISESADGEQYF. The CDR3 bases are TGTGCCATCAGTGAGTCTGCGGATGGCGAGCAGTACTTC. The rearrangement links TRBV10-3 to TRBJ2-7; D remains unclear. The CDR3 consists of 13 residues. Germline V gene sequence: CDR1 ENHRY, CDR2 SYGVKD. V was clipped by 0 bases and J by 6 bases, with 9 bases between them.

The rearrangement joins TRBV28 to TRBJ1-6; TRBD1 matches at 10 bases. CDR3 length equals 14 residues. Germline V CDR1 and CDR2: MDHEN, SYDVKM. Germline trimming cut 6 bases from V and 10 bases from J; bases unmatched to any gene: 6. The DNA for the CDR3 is TGTGCCAGCAGCCCGACAGGGGGCCGGTCACCCCTCCACTTT. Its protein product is CASSPTGGRSPLHF.

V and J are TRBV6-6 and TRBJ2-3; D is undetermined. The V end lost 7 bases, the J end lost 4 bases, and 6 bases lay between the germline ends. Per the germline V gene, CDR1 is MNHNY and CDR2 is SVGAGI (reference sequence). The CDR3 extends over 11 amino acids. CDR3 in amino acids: CASTKADTQYF. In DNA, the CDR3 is TGTGCCAGCACCAAGGCAGATACGCAGTATTTT.

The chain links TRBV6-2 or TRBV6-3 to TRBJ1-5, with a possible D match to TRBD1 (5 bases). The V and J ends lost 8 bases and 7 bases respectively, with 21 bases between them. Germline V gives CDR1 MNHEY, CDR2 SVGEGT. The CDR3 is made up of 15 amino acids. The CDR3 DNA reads TGTGCCAGCGGGGCGACAGCGTTTGAGGGACAGCCCCAGCATTTT. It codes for CASGATAFEGQPQHF.

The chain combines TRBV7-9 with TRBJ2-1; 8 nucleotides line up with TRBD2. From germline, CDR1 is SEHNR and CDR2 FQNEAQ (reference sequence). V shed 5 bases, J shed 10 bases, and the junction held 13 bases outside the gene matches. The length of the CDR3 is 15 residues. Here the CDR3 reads CASSPPTGRAREQFF. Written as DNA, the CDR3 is TGTGCCAGCAGCCCCCCCACCGGGAGGGCAAGAGAGCAGTTCTTC.

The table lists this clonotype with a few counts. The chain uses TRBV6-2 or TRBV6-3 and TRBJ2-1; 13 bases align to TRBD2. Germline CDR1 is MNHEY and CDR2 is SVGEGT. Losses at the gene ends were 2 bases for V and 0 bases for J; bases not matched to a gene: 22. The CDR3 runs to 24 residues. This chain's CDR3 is CASSYDRAKTFTSGRASSYNEQFF. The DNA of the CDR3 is TGTGCCAGCAGTTACGACCGGGCGAAAACGTTTACTAGCGGGAGGGCTAGCTCCTACAATGAGCAGTTCTTC.

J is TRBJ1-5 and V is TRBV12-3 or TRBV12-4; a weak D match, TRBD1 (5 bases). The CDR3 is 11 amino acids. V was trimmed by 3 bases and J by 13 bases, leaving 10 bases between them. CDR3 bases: TGTGCCAGCAGTTTTGAGGGGAGACAGCATTTT. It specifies CASSFEGRQHF.

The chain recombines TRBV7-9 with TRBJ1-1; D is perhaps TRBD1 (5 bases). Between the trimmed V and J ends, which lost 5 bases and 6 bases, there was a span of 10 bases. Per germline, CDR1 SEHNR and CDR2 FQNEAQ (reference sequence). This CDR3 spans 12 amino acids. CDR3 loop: CASSPDSSEAFF. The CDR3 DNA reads TGTGCCAGCAGCCCCGACAGTTCTGAAGCTTTCTTT.

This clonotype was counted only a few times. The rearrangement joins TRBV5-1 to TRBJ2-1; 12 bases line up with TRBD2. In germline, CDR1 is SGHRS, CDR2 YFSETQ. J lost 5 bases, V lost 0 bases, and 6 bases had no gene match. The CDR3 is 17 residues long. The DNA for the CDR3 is TGCGCCAGCAGCTTGGGAGTAGGACTAGCGGGGCACAATGAGCAGTTCTTC. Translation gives CASSLGVGLAGHNEQFF.

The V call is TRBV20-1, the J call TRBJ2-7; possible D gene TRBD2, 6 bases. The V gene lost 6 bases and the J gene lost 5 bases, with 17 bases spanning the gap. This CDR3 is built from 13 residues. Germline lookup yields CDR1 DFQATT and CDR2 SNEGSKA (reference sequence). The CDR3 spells CSAPPQAGNEQYF. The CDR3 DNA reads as TGCAGTGCCCCGCCCCAAGCGGGTAACGAGCAGTACTTC.

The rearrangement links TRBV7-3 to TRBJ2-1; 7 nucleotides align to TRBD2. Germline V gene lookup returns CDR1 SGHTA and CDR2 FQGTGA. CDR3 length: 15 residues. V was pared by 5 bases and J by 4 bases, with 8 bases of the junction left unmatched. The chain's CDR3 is CASSLGAGRYNEQFF. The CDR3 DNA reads TGTGCCAGCAGCCTTGGAGCGGGACGGTACAATGAGCAGTTCTTC.

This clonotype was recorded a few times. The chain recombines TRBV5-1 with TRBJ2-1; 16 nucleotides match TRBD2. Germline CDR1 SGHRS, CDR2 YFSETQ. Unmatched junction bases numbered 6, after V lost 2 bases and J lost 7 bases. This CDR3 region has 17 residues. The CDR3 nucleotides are TGCGCCAGCAGCTTCTCCGGGACTAGCGGGGGGGCGAATGAGCAGTTCTTC. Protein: CASSFSGTSGGANEQFF.

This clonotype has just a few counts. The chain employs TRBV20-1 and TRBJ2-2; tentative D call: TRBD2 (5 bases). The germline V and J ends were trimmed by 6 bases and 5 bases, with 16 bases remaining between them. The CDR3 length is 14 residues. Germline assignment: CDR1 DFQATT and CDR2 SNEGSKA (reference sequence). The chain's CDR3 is CSADRGPGTGELFF. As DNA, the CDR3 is TGCAGTGCCGATCGCGGGCCAGGAACCGGGGAGCTGTTTTTT.

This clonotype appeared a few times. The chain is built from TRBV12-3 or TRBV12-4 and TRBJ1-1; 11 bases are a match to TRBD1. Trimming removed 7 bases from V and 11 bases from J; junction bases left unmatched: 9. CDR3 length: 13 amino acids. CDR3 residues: CASTRDRGARAFF. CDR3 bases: TGTGCCAGCACCAGGGACAGGGGGGCCAGGGCTTTCTTT.

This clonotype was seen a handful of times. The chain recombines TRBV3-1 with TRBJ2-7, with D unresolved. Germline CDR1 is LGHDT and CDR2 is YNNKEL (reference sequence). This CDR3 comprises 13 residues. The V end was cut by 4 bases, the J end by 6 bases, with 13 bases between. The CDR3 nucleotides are TGTGCCAGCAGCCGATATAACCTCGGCGAGCAGTACTTC. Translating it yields CASSRYNLGEQYF.

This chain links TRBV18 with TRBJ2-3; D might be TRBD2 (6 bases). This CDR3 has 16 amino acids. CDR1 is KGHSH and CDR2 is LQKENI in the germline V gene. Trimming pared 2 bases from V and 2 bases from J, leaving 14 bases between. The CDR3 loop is CASSPATRQVTDTQYF. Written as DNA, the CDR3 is TGTGCCAGCTCACCAGCGACTAGACAAGTCACAGATACGCAGTATTTT.

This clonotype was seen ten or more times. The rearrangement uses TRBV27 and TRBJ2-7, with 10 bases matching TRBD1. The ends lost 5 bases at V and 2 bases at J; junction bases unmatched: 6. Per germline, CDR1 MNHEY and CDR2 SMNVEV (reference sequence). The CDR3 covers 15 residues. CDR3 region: CASSGVGTGAYEQYF. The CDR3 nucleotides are TGTGCCAGCAGTGGGGTTGGGACAGGGGCCTACGAGCAGTACTTC.

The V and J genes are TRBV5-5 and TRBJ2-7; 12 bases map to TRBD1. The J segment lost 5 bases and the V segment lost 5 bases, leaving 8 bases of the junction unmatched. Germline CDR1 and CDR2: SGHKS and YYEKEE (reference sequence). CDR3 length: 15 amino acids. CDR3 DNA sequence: TGTGCCAGCAGTACCGGGACAGGGGGCTTCCACGAGCAGTACTTC. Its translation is CASSTGTGGFHEQYF.

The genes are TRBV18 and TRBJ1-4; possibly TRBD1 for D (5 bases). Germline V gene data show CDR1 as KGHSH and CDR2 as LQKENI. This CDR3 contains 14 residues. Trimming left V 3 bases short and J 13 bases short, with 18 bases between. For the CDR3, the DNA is TGTGCCAGCTCACCGACAGCCGGGGATGATAGACTGTTTTTT. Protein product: CASSPTAGDDRLFF.